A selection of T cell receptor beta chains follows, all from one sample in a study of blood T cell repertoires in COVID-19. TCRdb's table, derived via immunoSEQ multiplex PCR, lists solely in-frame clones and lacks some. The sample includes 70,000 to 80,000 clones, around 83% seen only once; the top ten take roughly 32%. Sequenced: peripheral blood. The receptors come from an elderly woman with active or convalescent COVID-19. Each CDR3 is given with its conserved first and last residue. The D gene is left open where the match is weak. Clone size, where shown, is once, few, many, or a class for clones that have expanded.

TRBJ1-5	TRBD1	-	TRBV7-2	CASSLGTAIYSNQPQHF	TGTGCCAGCAGCCTCGGGACAGCAATATATAGCAATCAGCCCCAGCATTTT
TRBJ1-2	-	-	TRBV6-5	CASRNEYNYGYTF	TGTGCCAGCAGAAACGAGTATAACTATGGCTACACCTTC
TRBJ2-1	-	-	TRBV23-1	CVLSRCSYNEQFF	TGCGTCTTGTCCCGGTGCTCCTACAATGAGCAGTTCTTC
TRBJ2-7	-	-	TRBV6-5	CASSHGGTQPYEQYF	TGTGCCAGCAGCCACGGCGGGACTCAACCCTACGAGCAGTACTTC
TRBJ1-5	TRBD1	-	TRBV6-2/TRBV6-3	CASSGTGVSNQPQHF	TGTGCCAGCAGTGGGACAGGGGTTAGCAATCAGCCCCAGCATTTT
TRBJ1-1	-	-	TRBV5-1	CASSLVRGVANTEAFF	TGCGCCAGCAGCCTGGTTCGGGGGGTGGCAAATACTGAAGCTTTCTTT
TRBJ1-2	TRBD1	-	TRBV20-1	CSADRRYTF	TGCAGTGCGGACAGGCGCTACACCTTC
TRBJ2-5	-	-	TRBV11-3	CASSSAGETQYF	TGTGCCAGCAGCTCCGCCGGGGAGACCCAGTACTTC
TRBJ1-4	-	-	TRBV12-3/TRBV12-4	CASSFDEKLFF	TGTGCCAGCAGTTTCGATGAAAAACTGTTTTTT
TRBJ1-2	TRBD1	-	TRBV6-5	CASSGQGRFGYTF	TGTGCCAGCAGCGGACAGGGGCGCTTTGGCTACACCTTC
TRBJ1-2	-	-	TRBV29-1	CSVFVPLKSGLGYGYTF	TGCAGCGTTTTCGTGCCGTTAAAATCAGGGTTGGGCTATGGCTACACCTTC
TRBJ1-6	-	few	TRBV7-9	CASSREGYNSPLHF	TGTGCCAGCAGCCGGGAGGGCTATAATTCACCCCTCCACTTT
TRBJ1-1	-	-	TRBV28	CASSYTANTEAFF	TGTGCCAGCTCATATACAGCGAACACTGAAGCTTTCTTT
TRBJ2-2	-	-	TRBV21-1	CASSKGSTHQVGHQDRENTGELFF	TGTGCCAGCAGCAAAGGATCAACTCACCAGGTGGGACACCAGGACAGAGAGAACACCGGGGAGCTGTTTTTT
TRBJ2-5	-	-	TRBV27	CASSLAGLIQETQYF	TGTGCCAGCAGCTTGGCGGGCCTGATCCAAGAGACCCAGTACTTC
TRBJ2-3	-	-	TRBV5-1	CASSLDSSGTDTQYF	TGCGCCAGCAGCTTGGACAGTAGTGGCACAGATACGCAGTATTTT
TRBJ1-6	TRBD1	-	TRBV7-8	CASSPRTGSSYNSPLHF	TGTGCCAGCAGCCCCCGGACAGGGAGCTCCTATAATTCACCCCTCCACTTT
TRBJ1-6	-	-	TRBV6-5	CAILWTGNNSPLHF	TGTGCCATACTCTGGACGGGGAATAATTCACCCCTCCACTTT
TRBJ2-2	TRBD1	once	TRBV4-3	CASSRDTGDTGELFF	TGCGCCAGCAGCCGGGACACAGGGGACACCGGGGAGCTGTTTTTT
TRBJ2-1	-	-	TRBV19	CASSIDREAFNEQFF	TGTGCCAGTAGTATCGACAGGGAGGCTTTCAATGAGCAGTTCTTC
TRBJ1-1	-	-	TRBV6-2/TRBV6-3	CASSFGPSRGAFF	TGTGCCAGCAGTTTTGGGCCCTCCCGCGGGGCTTTCTTT
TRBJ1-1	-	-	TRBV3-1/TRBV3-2	CASSAGLGTEAFF	TGTGCCAGCAGCGCGGGTTTGGGCACTGAAGCTTTCTTT
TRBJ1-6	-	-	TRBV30	CAWSGGALHF	TGTGCCTGGAGTGGGGGGGCCCTCCACTTT
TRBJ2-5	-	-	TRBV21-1	CASSILRGGRGGTQYF	TGTGCCAGCAGCATTCTACGGGGGGGCCGGGGCGGGACCCAGTACTTC
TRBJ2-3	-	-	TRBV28	CASSSGSSTDTQYF	TGTGCCAGCAGCTCGGGGTCTAGCACAGATACGCAGTATTTT
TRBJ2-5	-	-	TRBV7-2	CASSLRGAQETQYF	TGTGCCAGCAGCTTACGCGGGGCACAAGAGACCCAGTACTTC
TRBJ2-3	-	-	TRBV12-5	CASGPERDTQYF	TGTGCTAGTGGCCCCGAGCGAGATACGCAGTATTTT
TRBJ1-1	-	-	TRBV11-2	CASSFPGNTEAFF	TGTGCCAGCAGCTTCCCAGGGAACACTGAAGCTTTCTTT
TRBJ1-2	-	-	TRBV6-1	CASSEGGFKSTAYGYTF	TGTGCCAGCAGTGAAGGTGGGTTCAAATCGACTGCCTATGGCTACACCTTC
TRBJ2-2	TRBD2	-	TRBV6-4	CASSVTSGGPTGELFF	TGTGCCAGCAGTGTAACTAGCGGGGGACCGACCGGGGAGCTGTTTTTT
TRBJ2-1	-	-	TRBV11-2	CASSPRGLVVNEQFF	TGTGCCAGCAGCCCGAGAGGATTAGTGGTCAATGAGCAGTTCTTC
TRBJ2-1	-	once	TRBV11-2	CASSLVGGGLNEQFF	TGTGCCAGCAGCTTAGTTGGGGGGGGCCTCAATGAGCAGTTCTTC
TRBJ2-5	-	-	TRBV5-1	CASSSATVGRQETQYF	TGCGCCAGCAGCTCCGCTACGGTGGGCCGCCAAGAGACCCAGTACTTC
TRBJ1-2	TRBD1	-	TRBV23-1	CASSQFTGGRGYTF	TGCGCCAGCAGTCAATTTACAGGGGGTCGCGGCTACACCTTC
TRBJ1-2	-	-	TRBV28	CASSSVNWGQGGYTF	TGTGCCAGCAGTTCCGTGAACTGGGGGCAGGGTGGCTACACCTTC
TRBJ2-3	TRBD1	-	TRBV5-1	CASSSWDRGADTQYF	TGCGCCAGCAGTTCCTGGGACAGGGGTGCGGATACGCAGTATTTT
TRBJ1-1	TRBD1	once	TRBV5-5	CASSGGTGRTEAFF	TGTGCCAGCAGCGGGGGGACAGGGCGAACTGAAGCTTTCTTT
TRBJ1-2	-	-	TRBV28	CASSKQGPPGYTF	TGTGCCAGCAGTAAACAGGGCCCACCCGGCTACACCTTC
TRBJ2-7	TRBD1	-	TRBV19	CASSWTGDPGKQYF	TGTGCCAGTAGCTGGACAGGTGACCCTGGGAAGCAGTACTTC
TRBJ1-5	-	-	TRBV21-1	CASSSGQARTGYYSNQPQHF	TGTGCCAGCAGCTCCGGACAAGCCAGGACAGGATATTATAGCAATCAGCCCCAGCATTTT
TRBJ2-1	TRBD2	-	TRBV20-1	CSASGRATEQFF	TGCAGTGCTAGTGGGAGGGCCACAGAGCAGTTCTTC
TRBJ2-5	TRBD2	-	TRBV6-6	CASSQSSGGVQETQYF	TGTGCCAGCAGTCAGTCTAGCGGGGGTGTCCAAGAGACCCAGTACTTC
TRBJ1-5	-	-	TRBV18	CASSPAQGGRQPQHF	TGTGCCAGCTCACCTGCGCAGGGAGGTAGACAGCCCCAGCATTTT
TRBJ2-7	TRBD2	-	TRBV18	CASSPPLGQRGVYEQYF	TGTGCCAGCTCACCACCGTTGGGCCAGCGGGGAGTCTACGAGCAGTACTTC
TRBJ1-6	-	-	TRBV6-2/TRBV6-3	CASSYFPTENNSPLHF	TGTGCCAGCAGTTACTTCCCGACAGAAAATAATTCACCCCTCCACTTT
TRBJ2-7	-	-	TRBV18	CASSPPSYEQYF	TGTGCCAGCTCACCACCTAGCTACGAGCAGTACTTC
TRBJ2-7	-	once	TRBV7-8	CASSLGGRYYEQYF	TGTGCCAGCAGCTTAGGCGGCAGATACTACGAGCAGTACTTC
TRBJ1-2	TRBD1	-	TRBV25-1	CASSVMGQGDYGYTF	TGTGCCAGCAGTGTGATGGGACAGGGAGACTATGGCTACACCTTC
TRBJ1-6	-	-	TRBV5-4	CASSPARTESPLHF	TGTGCCAGCAGCCCCGCCCGGACAGAGTCACCCCTCCACTTT
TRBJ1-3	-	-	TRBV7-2	CASSQTRGGNTIYF	TGTGCCAGCAGCCAGACTAGGGGTGGAAACACCATATATTTT
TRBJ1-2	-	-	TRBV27	CASSLSANYGYTF	TGTGCCAGCAGTTTGTCAGCTAACTATGGCTACACCTTC